These T cell receptor beta chains were read from a single sample in a study of blood T cell repertoires in COVID-19. Data came from immunoSEQ multiplex PCR; TCRdb stores just in-frame clones and leaves some out. Of about 81,000 clones listed, 84% are singletons. Sequenced material: peripheral blood. The receptors originated from a human donor in a cohort sampled during active COVID-19. Each CDR3 is given with its conserved first and last residue. D genes are given only for firm matches. Size is stated for part of the rows, as once, few or many counts, or as a class when the clone is expanded.

cdr3_aa	cdr3_nt	j_call	d_call	clone_size	v_call
CSASTGGAGQLYSGNTIYF	TGCAGTGCTAGTACAGGGGGCGCGGGTCAATTGTACTCTGGAAACACCATATATTTT	TRBJ1-3	TRBD1	few	TRBV20-1
CASRYQGGGNQPQHF	TGTGCCAGCAGGTATCAGGGGGGTGGAAATCAGCCCCAGCATTTT	TRBJ1-5	TRBD1	NA	TRBV28
CASSYVAAGNTIYF	TGTGCCAGCAGTTACGTGGCGGCTGGAAACACCATATATTTT	TRBJ1-3	NA	NA	TRBV6-6
CASRGSGGTQETQYF	TGTGCCAGTAGGGGTAGCGGGGGAACTCAAGAGACCCAGTACTTC	TRBJ2-5	TRBD2	NA	TRBV19
CASSFGPDATGYF	TGTGCCAGCAGCTTCGGTCCGGATGCGACTGGCTATTTT	TRBJ2-3	NA	NA	TRBV7-2
CASSMTGVVKLFF	TGTGCCAGTAGTATGACAGGGGTGGTAAAACTGTTTTTT	TRBJ1-4	TRBD1	NA	TRBV19
CASKVWGGTEAFF	TGTGCCAGCAAAGTTTGGGGGGGTACTGAAGCTTTCTTT	TRBJ1-1	NA	NA	TRBV6-5
CASRPLSGGTEAFF	TGCGCCAGCAGGCCACTTTCCGGGGGAACTGAAGCTTTCTTT	TRBJ1-1	NA	NA	TRBV5-1
CASSLGQLNTGELFF	TGTGCCAGCAGCTTGGGACAGCTGAACACCGGGGAGCTGTTTTTT	TRBJ2-2	NA	NA	TRBV5-6
CASSTSGRGGPTNEQFF	TGTGCCAGCAGCACCTCGGGGCGGGGGGGCCCAACAAATGAGCAGTTCTTC	TRBJ2-1	TRBD2	NA	TRBV3-1/TRBV3-2
CASSLQGGVRETQYF	TGTGCCAGCAGCTTGCAGGGAGGAGTAAGAGAGACCCAGTACTTC	TRBJ2-5	NA	NA	TRBV7-9
CASSIDTGSGELFF	TGTGCCAGTAGTATAGACACAGGGTCGGGGGAGCTGTTTTTT	TRBJ2-2	NA	once	TRBV19
CASSLTSGANTGELFF	TGCGCCAGCAGCCTAACTAGCGGGGCGAACACCGGGGAGCTGTTTTTT	TRBJ2-2	TRBD2	NA	TRBV5-1
CASSLAGGANTEAFF	TGTGCCAGCAGCCTCGCGGGAGGGGCGAACACTGAAGCTTTCTTT	TRBJ1-1	NA	NA	TRBV9
CASSYPGFKGANVLTF	TGTGCCAGCAGTTACCCCGGTTTTAAAGGGGCCAACGTCCTGACTTTC	TRBJ2-6	NA	few	TRBV6-2/TRBV6-3
CASTPPMNTEAFF	TGTGCCAGCACCCCCCCCATGAACACTGAAGCTTTCTTT	TRBJ1-1	NA	NA	TRBV6-6
CASSIERTGKVNSPLHF	TGTGCCAGTAGTATAGAACGGACAGGGAAGGTTAATTCACCCCTCCACTTT	TRBJ1-6	TRBD1	once	TRBV19
CASSWGLGYEQYF	TGTGCCAGCAGCTGGGGCCTCGGGTACGAGCAGTACTTC	TRBJ2-7	NA	NA	TRBV7-3
CASSKPTRGTATNEKLFF	TGTGCCAGCAGCAAACCAACCCGCGGGACAGCAACTAATGAAAAACTGTTTTTT	TRBJ1-4	TRBD1	once	TRBV3-1/TRBV3-2
CASSWGQGVNAFF	TGCGCCAGCAGCTGGGGACAGGGGGTGAATGCTTTCTTT	TRBJ1-1	TRBD1	NA	TRBV5-1
CASSVGQGGPYEQYF	TGTGCCAGCAGTGTCGGACAGGGAGGGCCCTACGAGCAGTACTTC	TRBJ2-7	NA	NA	TRBV2
CASSANRDTEAFF	TGTGCCAGCAGCGCCAACAGGGACACTGAAGCTTTCTTT	TRBJ1-1	NA	NA	TRBV11-3
CASSPGHIYEQYF	TGTGCCAGTTCGCCGGGACACATCTACGAGCAGTACTTC	TRBJ2-7	NA	few	TRBV19
CASSELYVNNSPLHF	TGTGCCAGCAGTGAACTCTACGTAAATAATTCACCCCTCCACTTT	TRBJ1-6	NA	NA	TRBV2
CASSLFREQETQYF	TGTGCCAGCAGCTTGTTTAGGGAGCAAGAGACCCAGTACTTC	TRBJ2-5	NA	NA	TRBV5-6
CASRQGGSNSPLHF	TGTGCCAGTAGACAGGGTGGGTCTAATTCACCCCTCCACTTT	TRBJ1-6	NA	NA	TRBV19
CASSNRPSGGTDTQYF	TGTGCCAGTAGTAACCGGCCTAGCGGGGGCACAGATACGCAGTATTTT	TRBJ2-3	TRBD2	NA	TRBV19
CASSQVRSSGNTIYF	TGTGCCAGCAGCCAAGTCCGTTCCTCTGGAAACACCATATATTTT	TRBJ1-3	NA	NA	TRBV3-1/TRBV3-2
CASNRGGNIQYF	TGTGCCAGCAATAGAGGGGGAAACATTCAGTACTTC	TRBJ2-4	NA	NA	TRBV2
CASSLSRGTTEAFF	TGTGCCAGCAGCTTATCAAGGGGGACCACTGAAGCTTTCTTT	TRBJ1-1	NA	NA	TRBV7-3
CASSFPRHGGFYNEQFF	TGTGCCAGCAGTTTCCCTAGACACGGGGGGTTTTACAATGAGCAGTTCTTC	TRBJ2-1	TRBD2	NA	TRBV28
CASSRDRGYNEQFF	TGTGCCAGCAGCCGCGACAGGGGTTACAATGAGCAGTTCTTC	TRBJ2-1	TRBD1	NA	TRBV7-3
CASSFTGNPNIQYF	TGTGCCAGCAGTTTCACAGGGAATCCAAACATTCAGTACTTC	TRBJ2-4	NA	once	TRBV27
CASSPRASGGQVTDTQYF	TGTGCCAGCAGCCCCCGGGCTAGCGGGGGCCAAGTCACAGATACGCAGTATTTT	TRBJ2-3	TRBD2	NA	TRBV9
CASSLGGLAGTDTQYF	TGCGCCAGCAGCTTGGGGGGACTAGCGGGGACAGATACGCAGTATTTT	TRBJ2-3	TRBD2	NA	TRBV5-1